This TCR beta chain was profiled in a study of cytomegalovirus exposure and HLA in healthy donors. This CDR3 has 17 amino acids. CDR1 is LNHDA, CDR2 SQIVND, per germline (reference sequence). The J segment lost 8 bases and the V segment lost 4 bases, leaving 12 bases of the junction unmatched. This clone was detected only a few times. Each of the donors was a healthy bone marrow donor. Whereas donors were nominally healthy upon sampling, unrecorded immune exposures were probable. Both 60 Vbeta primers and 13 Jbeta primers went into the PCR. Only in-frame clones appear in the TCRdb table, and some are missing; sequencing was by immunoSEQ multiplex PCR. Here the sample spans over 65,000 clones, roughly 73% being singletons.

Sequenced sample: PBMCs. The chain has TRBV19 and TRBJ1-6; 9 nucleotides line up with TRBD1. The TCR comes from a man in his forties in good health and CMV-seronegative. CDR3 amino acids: CASSTHRVDRGYSPLHF. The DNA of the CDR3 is TGTGCCAGTAGTACCCACCGGGTGGACAGGGGATATTCACCCCTCCACTTT.